Described below is a single TCR beta chain sequence and its context. Its target is unknown. The entry originates in a study of human T cells and chemical hapten exposure. Study background: During the roughly 24-week study period, patients had diphenylcyclopropenone applied to the scalp every week. Once 0.01% DPC had been applied to the upper back by patch test, readings were taken at 6 days. General study points: Having alopecia, donors may respond immunologically unlike healthy people.

The CDR3 spans 14 residues. V was clipped by 3 bases and J by 6 bases, with 12 bases between them. Germline assignment: CDR1 KGHSH and CDR2 LQKENI. The time point is: pre-sensitization, week 0. The sample's treatment: therapeutic diphenylcyclopropenone sensitization with weekly scalp DPC. MiXCR, run by TCRdb on the RACE reads, gives a single entry per CDR3 protein. This sample carries tens of thousands of distinct CDR3 sequences, around 10% of them seen once, and the ten largest clones take about 3.5%. The chain has TRBV18 and TRBJ2-1; the D is unclear. The sequence was collected from a woman in her thirties or forties with alopecia areata. Some clones in this sample may be carry-over from other donors' samples. Source: whole blood, taken in connection with sensitization to the hapten diphenylcyclopropenone (DPC). The CDR3 DNA sequence: TGTGCCAGCTCACCGGACGCCACGGGCAATGAGCAGTTCTTC. This translates into CASSPDATGNEQFF. Looking up the rest from reference TRBV18 and TRBJ2-1 gives the full variable domain: NAGVMQNPRHLVRRRGQEARLRCSPMKGHSHVYWYRQLPEEGLKFMVYLQKENIIDESGMPKERFSAEFPKEGPSILRIQQVVRGDSAAYFCASSPDATGNEQFFGPGTRLTVL.